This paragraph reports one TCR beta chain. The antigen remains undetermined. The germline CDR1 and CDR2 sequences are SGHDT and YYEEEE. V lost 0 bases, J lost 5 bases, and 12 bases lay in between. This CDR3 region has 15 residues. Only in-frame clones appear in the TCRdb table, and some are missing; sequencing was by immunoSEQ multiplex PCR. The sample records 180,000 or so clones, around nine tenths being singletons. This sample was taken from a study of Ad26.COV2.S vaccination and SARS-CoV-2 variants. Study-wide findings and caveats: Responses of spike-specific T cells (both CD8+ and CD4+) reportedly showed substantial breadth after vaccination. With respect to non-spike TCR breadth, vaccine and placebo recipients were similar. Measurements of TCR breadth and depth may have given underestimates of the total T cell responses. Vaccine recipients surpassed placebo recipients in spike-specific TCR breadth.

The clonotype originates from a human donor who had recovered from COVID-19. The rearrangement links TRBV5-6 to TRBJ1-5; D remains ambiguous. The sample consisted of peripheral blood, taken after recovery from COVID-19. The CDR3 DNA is TGTGCCAGCAGCTTGGGGGCAGACCAGTATCAGCCCCAGCATTTT. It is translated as CASSLGADQYQPQHF.